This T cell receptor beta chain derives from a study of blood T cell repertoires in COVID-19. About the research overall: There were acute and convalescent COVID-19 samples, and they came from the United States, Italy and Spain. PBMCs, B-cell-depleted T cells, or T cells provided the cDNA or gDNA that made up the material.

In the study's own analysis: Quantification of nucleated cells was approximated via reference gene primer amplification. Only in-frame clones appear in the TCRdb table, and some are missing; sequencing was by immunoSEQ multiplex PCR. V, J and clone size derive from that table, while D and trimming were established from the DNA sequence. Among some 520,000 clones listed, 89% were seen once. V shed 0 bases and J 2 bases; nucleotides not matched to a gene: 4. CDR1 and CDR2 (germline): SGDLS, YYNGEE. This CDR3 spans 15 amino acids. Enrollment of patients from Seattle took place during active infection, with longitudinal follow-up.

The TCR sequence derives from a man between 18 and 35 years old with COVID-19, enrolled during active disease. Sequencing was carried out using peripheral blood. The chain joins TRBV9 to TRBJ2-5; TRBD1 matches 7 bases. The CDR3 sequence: CASSVGDSDQETQYF. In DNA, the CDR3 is TGTGCCAGCAGCGTAGGGGACAGTGATCAAGAGACCCAGTACTTC. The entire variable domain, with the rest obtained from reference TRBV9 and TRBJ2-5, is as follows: DSGVTQTPKHLITATGQRVTLRCSPRSGDLSVYWYQQSLDQGLQFLIQYYNGEERAKGNILERFSAQQFPDLHSELNLSSLELGDSALYFCASSVGDSDQETQYFGPGTRLLVL.